This T cell receptor (beta chain) was captured by sequencing in a study of T cell repertoires in cytomegalovirus infection. The wider study: A matching HLA type, together with CMV infection, was signaled by public TCR beta signatures. Points from the study as a whole: The ex vivo response was dominated by HLA-C-restricted CMV-specific TCR beta clonotypes. Accumulated public TCR beta family frequency recognized individuals carrying CMV together with the relevant HLA.

Each CDR3 protein is one row after TCRdb ran MiXCR on the reads. Altogether a few hundred thousand distinct CDR3 sequences are present, 15% to 20% being singletons, with the ten largest covering 9.5% to 15%. Losses at the gene ends were 0 bases for V and 8 bases for J; bases not matched to a gene: 6. This CDR3 comprises 14 residues. The germline CDR1 and CDR2 sequences are DFQATT and SNEGSKA (reference sequence). This clonotype was picked up a small number of times. Its antigen is not identified. The chain combines TRBV20-1 with TRBJ2-2; 7 nucleotides line up with TRBD2. The clonotype originates from a human donor in good health (CMV status not recorded). Some clones in this sample may be carry-over from other donors' samples. The material sequenced was PBMCs. In nucleotides, the CDR3 is TGCAGTGCTAGAGATAACTGGGGGGGGGGGGAGCTGTTTTTT. It specifies CSARDNWGGGELFF.